What follows describes a single T cell receptor (beta chain). The antigen is unknown. The record originates from a study of cytomegalovirus exposure and HLA in healthy donors. The study, taken as a whole, reports: V- and J-gene trimming of TCR beta was linked (in a later analysis) to a missense DCLRE1C variant. TCR beta chains numbering more than 150 were designated cytomegalovirus-associated. Earlier analysis yielded a pattern in which most TCR beta V segments were productive about 90% or about 30% of the time.

In the PCR, 60 Vbeta and 13 Jbeta primers were used. As processed by the authors: As a later analysis found, there were 80 million to 90 million unique TCR beta chains, of which roughly 11 million were shared. Profiled with immunoSEQ multiplex PCR; TCRdb holds only in-frame clones, not every one. V, J and clone size derive from that table, while D and trimming were established from the DNA sequence. The repertoire holds 150,000 to 200,000 clones, with 80% as singletons. The CDR3 consists of 13 residues. Per germline, CDR1 LNHDA and CDR2 SQIVND (reference sequence). The ends were cut back, 3 bases at V and 5 bases at J, with 8 bases in the middle.

This rearrangement joins TRBV19 to TRBJ2-1, with D uncertain. This receptor was identified in a man aged 18-30 years in good health and CMV-seropositive. Sequenced input: PBMCs. The CDR3 spells CASSIFSDNEQFF. CDR3 nucleotides: TGTGCCAGTAGTATCTTCTCAGACAATGAGCAGTTCTTC.